The 30 T cell receptor beta chains in this list originate from one sample, sequenced in a study of early T cells in non-severe SARS-CoV-2 infection. A single record per CDR3 protein comes from TCRdb applying MiXCR to the 5' RACE reads. The sample includes some 60,000 distinct CDR3 sequences, approximately 12% of them seen just once. Specimen: whole blood, collected at baseline. The receptor set was obtained from an adult who was a healthcare worker with PCR-confirmed SARS-CoV-2 infection or an uninfected control (not recorded which).

The V and J genes are TRBV27 and TRBJ2-7; a weak D match, TRBD2 (6 bases). V was clipped by 4 bases and J by 4 bases, with 11 bases between them. The CDR3 totals 13 residues. The germline gives CDR1 MNHEY, CDR2 SMNVEV (reference sequence). The CDR3 DNA is TGTGCCAGCAGTTCTCAGCGGGCATACGAGCAGTACTTC. Translated, it gives CASSSQRAYEQYF.

CDR3 sequence reads: CASSLSDRAIETQYF. The DNA of the CDR3 is TGTGCCAGTAGCCTATCGGACAGGGCTATAGAAACCCAGTACTTC. The chain recombines TRBV19 with TRBJ2-5; 8 bases match TRBD1. The CDR3 totals 15 residues. Germline CDR1 reads LNHDA; CDR2 reads SQIVND (reference sequence). The trim removed 6 bases at V and 8 bases at J, leaving 14 bases unmatched.

This clonotype was counted ten times or more. J is TRBJ1-6 and V is TRBV11-2; D ambiguous. Germline CDR1 SGHAT, CDR2 FQNNGV. The CDR3 runs 16 residues. Trimming took off 1 base at V and 2 bases at J, with 9 bases between the two ends. The DNA of the CDR3 is TGTGCCAGCAGCTTAGCGGCCACGACCTATAATTCACCCCTCCACTTT. It yields the protein CASSLAATTYNSPLHF.

This chain uses TRBV20-1 with TRBJ2-2, with TRBD1 matching 7 bases. Germline CDR1 DFQATT, CDR2 SNEGSKA (reference sequence). The CDR3 runs to 15 residues. Trimming took 5 bases from V and 2 from J; bases not matched to a gene: 8. The CDR3 nucleotides are TGCAGTGCTCAAGAACAGGGGACCAACACCGGGGAGCTGTTTTTT. Translating it yields CSAQEQGTNTGELFF.

The chain combines TRBV29-1 with TRBJ2-7, with a tentative D call TRBD1 (7 bases). The V and J ends lost 2 bases and 3 bases respectively, with 14 bases between them. Germline V gene lookup returns CDR1 SQVTM and CDR2 ANQGSEA. The CDR3 sequence is 14 residues long. The CDR3 nucleotides are TGCAGCGTTGAACGCAGGGGGAGGATCTACGAGCAGTACTTC. This sequence encodes CSVERRGRIYEQYF.

J is TRBJ2-7 and V is TRBV9; 7 nucleotides match TRBD1. CDR1 is SGDLS and CDR2 is YYNGEE in the germline V gene. CDR3 length: 14 amino acids. V lost 4 bases and J lost 3; bases outside the gene matches: 7. The CDR3 bases are TGTGCCAGCAGCAAGACAGGGAACGACTACGAGCAGTACTTC. Protein: CASSKTGNDYEQYF.

This clonotype was detected only a few times. The chain joins TRBV28 to TRBJ1-2; D uncertain. The V gene's germline CDR1 is MDHEN and CDR2 SYDVKM. CDR3 length equals 12 residues. V was clipped by 3 bases and J by 5 bases, with 7 bases between them. The CDR3 region is CASSLVGYGYTF. CDR3 bases: TGTGCCAGCAGTTTGGTGGGTTATGGCTACACCTTC.

There are a few counts of this clonotype. The V call is TRBV7-9, the J call TRBJ1-4, with D maybe TRBD1 (6 bases). The CDR3 is 15 amino acids. Germline V CDR1 and CDR2: SEHNR, FQNEAQ (reference sequence). Between the trimmed V and J ends, which lost 1 base and 12 bases, there was a span of 18 bases. The DNA for the CDR3 is TGTGCCAGCAGCTTAGAAGGGACATCTACCGTGGAACTGTTTTTT. It codes for CASSLEGTSTVELFF.

This clonotype was seen ten or more times. The chain recombines TRBV19 with TRBJ2-1; the D is unclear. Germline assignment: CDR1 LNHDA and CDR2 SQIVND (reference sequence). The CDR3 totals 14 residues. Trimming shortened V by 5 bases and J by 2 bases, and 10 bases separated the two germline ends. Written as DNA, the CDR3 is TGTGCCAGTAGTTCGGTATCCCCCTACAATGAGCAGTTCTTC. Amino acids: CASSSVSPYNEQFF.

The chain uses TRBV11-2 and TRBJ2-1; unclear D gene. CDR3 length: 12 amino acids. V shed 5 bases and J shed 5 bases, with 7 bases lying between them. The germline CDR1 and CDR2 sequences are SGHAT and FQNNGV. CDR3 region: CASSLRDNEQFF. CDR3 bases: TGTGCCAGCAGCCTCCGGGACAATGAGCAGTTCTTC.

This clonotype was seen at least ten times. CDR3 DNA: TGTGCCACCAGCAGGGACAGGGTCTACAATGAGCAGTTCTTC. It specifies CATSRDRVYNEQFF. The chain carries TRBV15 and TRBJ2-1; 8 bases align to TRBD1. Losses at the gene ends were 3 bases for V and 3 bases for J; bases not matched to a gene: 1. The CDR3 consists of 14 residues. Germline CDR1 and CDR2: LNHNV and YYDKDF (reference sequence).

This clonotype was recorded a few times. The gene calls are TRBV12-3 or TRBV12-4 and TRBJ2-2, with D maybe TRBD1 (6 bases). Trimming left V 8 bases short and J 2 bases short, with 9 bases between. The CDR3 has 13 amino acids. The DNA for the CDR3 is TGTGCCAGCTCCAGGGGTAACACCGGGGAGCTGTTTTTT. The encoded protein is CASSRGNTGELFF.

The chain employs TRBV6-2 or TRBV6-3 and TRBJ2-2; maybe TRBD1 (5 bases). CDR3 length: 12 residues. The V end lost 7 bases, the J end lost 5 bases, and 8 bases lay between the germline ends. CDR1 is MNHEY and CDR2 is SVGEGT in the germline V gene. CDR3 loop: CASTQGTGELFF. DNA for the CDR3: TGTGCCAGCACTCAGGGTACCGGGGAGCTGTTTTTT.

This clonotype was found a few times. The J gene is TRBJ2-5, the V gene TRBV4-2, with D perhaps matching TRBD1 (6 bases). Germline CDR1 LGHNA, CDR2 YNFKEQ. The CDR3 extends over 14 amino acids. With 0 bases removed from V and 5 bases from J, the gap between germline ends came to 10 bases. The CDR3 DNA is TGTGCCAGCAGCCAAGAATGGACAGCTGAGACCCAGTACTTC. Amino acid sequence: CASSQEWTAETQYF.

This clonotype was counted at least ten times. The J gene is TRBJ2-7, the V gene TRBV28; 9 nucleotides align to TRBD2. The trim removed 6 bases at V and 0 bases at J, leaving 3 bases unmatched. This CDR3 comprises 14 residues. Germline V gene lookup returns CDR1 MDHEN and CDR2 SYDVKM. The CDR3: CASSLAGSSYEQYF. CDR3 coding DNA: TGTGCCAGCAGCCTAGCGGGGTCCTCCTACGAGCAGTACTTC.

The rearrangement links TRBV7-2 to TRBJ2-1, with 9 bases fitting TRBD2. Germline V gene lookup returns CDR1 SGHTA and CDR2 FQGNSA. The CDR3 length is 15 residues. The trim removed 5 bases at V and 10 bases at J, leaving 12 bases unmatched. The CDR3 nucleotides are TGTGCCAGCAGCCTCCAGGCGGGGGGGCCAGGGGAGCAGTTCTTC. This codes for CASSLQAGGPGEQFF.

This chain joins TRBV7-2 and TRBJ1-5; D not resolved. Trimming took off 1 base at V and 4 bases at J, with 5 bases between the two ends. The CDR3 is 13 residues long. Germline loops: CDR1 SGHTA, CDR2 FQGNSA. The CDR3 DNA sequence: TGTGCCAGCAGCTTAGGGTTGAATCAGCCCCAGCATTTT. Its translation: CASSLGLNQPQHF.

This clonotype was seen repeatedly, ten times or more. The CDR3 is CATSMGGAGGYEQYF. Written as DNA, the CDR3 is TGTGCCACCAGCATGGGAGGGGCAGGGGGCTACGAGCAGTACTTC. The J gene is TRBJ2-7, the V gene TRBV15; D is perhaps TRBD1 or TRBD2 (7 bases each). Looked up from germline, CDR1 is LNHNV and CDR2 is YYDKDF (reference sequence). V was clipped by 4 bases and J by 3 bases, with 16 bases between them. CDR3 length: 15 amino acids.

V gene TRBV5-1 combines with J gene TRBJ2-1; 12 bases map to TRBD1. The CDR3 is 16 residues long. V trimming: 4 bases; J trimming: 6 bases; junction bases outside the gene matches: 8. Germline loops: CDR1 SGHRS, CDR2 YFSETQ. CDR3 residues: CASSHQGTGGSNEQFF. In nucleotides, the CDR3 is TGCGCCAGCAGCCATCAGGGGACAGGGGGCTCCAATGAGCAGTTCTTC.

This clonotype was observed a handful of times. The J gene is TRBJ1-1, the V gene TRBV6-2 or TRBV6-3; D is ambiguous. The germline V gene has CDR1 MNHEY and CDR2 SVGEGT. The CDR3 covers 13 residues. The V and J ends lost 2 bases and 7 bases respectively, with 11 bases between them. Here the CDR3 reads CASSYRWKGEAFF. The CDR3 DNA is TGTGCCAGCAGTTACCGTTGGAAAGGTGAAGCTTTCTTT.

This clonotype was detected only a few times. The rearrangement uses TRBV6-1 and TRBJ1-5; D is undetermined. V lost 6 bases and J 0 bases, leaving 9 bases between the germline ends. The CDR3 contains 14 residues. Looked up from germline, CDR1 is MNHNS and CDR2 is SASEGT. CDR3 in amino acids: CASRPTSSNQPQHF. CDR3 DNA: TGTGCCAGCAGACCGACATCTAGCAATCAGCCCCAGCATTTT.

This clonotype was seen many times. The chain recombines TRBV20-1 with TRBJ2-7, with 9 bases identical to TRBD2. Germline V CDR1 and CDR2: DFQATT, SNEGSKA (reference sequence). V was clipped by 2 bases and J by 7 bases; unmatched bases: 12. The CDR3 covers 15 residues. The CDR3 DNA sequence: TGCAGTGCTAGAAACACGCGCGGGAGGGCCATGGAGCAGTACTTC. This encodes CSARNTRGRAMEQYF.

The chain is built from TRBV5-1 and TRBJ2-5, with TRBD2 matching 8 bases. V gave up 5 bases and J gave up 5 bases; unmatched junction bases: 8. Germline values: CDR1 SGHRS, CDR2 YFSETQ. The CDR3 has 14 residues. The CDR3 coding sequence is TGCGCCAGCAGTTGGACTAGCCCAGGGGAGACCCAGTACTTC. Encoded protein: CASSWTSPGETQYF. Variable domain in full (rest from reference TRBV5-1 and TRBJ2-5): KAGVTQTPRYLIKTRGQQVTLSCSPISGHRSVSWYQQTPGQGLQFLFEYFSETQRNKGNFPGRFSGRQFSNSRSEMNVSTLELGDSALYLCASSWTSPGETQYFGPGTRLLVL.

CDR3 coding DNA: TGTGCCAGCAGTTTATCGGAGGGGTACGAGCAGTACTTC. Translation gives CASSLSEGYEQYF. The chain links TRBV27 to TRBJ2-7; tentative D call: TRBD2 (6 bases). Deletions cut 0 bases from V and 4 bases from J, with 7 bases between. This CDR3 has 13 residues. The germline V gene has CDR1 MNHEY and CDR2 SMNVEV (reference sequence).

The rearrangement uses TRBV7-2 and TRBJ2-1, with 8 nucleotides matching TRBD1. The CDR3 contains 15 residues. V gave up 5 bases and J gave up 6 bases; unmatched junction bases: 9. Germline CDR1 SGHTA, CDR2 FQGNSA. DNA of the CDR3: TGTGCCAGCAGCATTGGACAGGGCGGCGGCAATGAGCAGTTCTTC. Its translation: CASSIGQGGGNEQFF.

This chain joins TRBV27 and TRBJ2-7, with 10 bases identical to TRBD1. Germline V CDR1 and CDR2: MNHEY, SMNVEV (reference sequence). With 7 bases clipped from V and 5 bases from J, the junction kept 5 bases outside the gene matches. This CDR3 has 13 amino acids. The chain's CDR3 is CASMGQGSHEQYF. The CDR3, as DNA: TGTGCCAGCATGGGACAGGGGTCCCACGAGCAGTACTTC.

The chain employs TRBV19 and TRBJ2-2; D remains ambiguous. The CDR3 is 13 amino acids. V lost 4 bases, J lost 4 bases, and 7 bases lay in between. Germline values: CDR1 LNHDA, CDR2 SQIVND (reference sequence). The CDR3 DNA follows: TGTGCCAGTAGTACGATGTTCACCGGGGAGCTGTTTTTT. This gives the protein CASSTMFTGELFF.

This clonotype has ten or more counts. The chain is built from TRBV7-6 and TRBJ2-5, with D possibly matching TRBD2 (6 bases). The CDR3 extends over 16 amino acids. V lost 2 bases and J lost 5, with 18 bases in between. Per the germline V gene, CDR1 is SGHVS and CDR2 is FNYEAQ. The CDR3 DNA reads as TGTGCCAGCAGCTTAATGGGACGGCGGGGTCGGGAGACCCAGTACTTC. It yields the protein CASSLMGRRGRETQYF. Filled out from reference TRBV7-6 and TRBJ2-5, the complete variable domain reads GAGVSQSPRYKVTKRGQDVALRCDPISGHVSLYWYRQALGQGPEFLTYFNYEAQQDKSGLPNDRFSAERPEGSISTLTIQRTEQRDSAMYRCASSLMGRRGRETQYFGPGTRLLVL.

Ten or more counts support this clonotype. The V call is TRBV27, the J call TRBJ1-2; tentatively, D is TRBD1 (5 bases). The CDR3 is made up of 12 amino acids. The germline gives CDR1 MNHEY, CDR2 SMNVEV (reference sequence). V gave up 2 bases and J gave up 8 bases, with 9 bases separating them. The CDR3 reads CASSLRGDGYTF. CDR3 sequence (DNA): TGTGCCAGCAGTTTACGAGGGGACGGCTACACCTTC.

CDR3 sequence (DNA): TGTGCCAGCAGCGGCCCATCGAGGGAGCAGTACTTC. This gives the protein CASSGPSREQYF. The chain is built from TRBV6-6 and TRBJ2-7; D unresolved. Germline values: CDR1 MNHNY, CDR2 SVGAGI (reference sequence). Trimming cost V 6 bases and J 7 bases, with 13 bases left between them. This CDR3 spans 12 amino acids.